This is a list of T cell receptor beta chains from one sample in a study of shared clonotypes between healthy human individuals. TCRdb's copy holds only in-frame clones and misses some; the assay was immunoSEQ multiplex PCR. This table holds some 2 million clones, roughly 94% found once. Specimen: naive CD8+ T cells sorted from blood. The receptors stem from a man aged 18 to 29 in good health. Both conserved end residues are part of each CDR3. D genes are given only for firm matches.

>TRBJ2-2|TRBV4-1|NA
CASSQGRSTGELFF
TGCGCCAGCAGCCAAGGAAGGTCCACCGGGGAGCTGTTTTTT
>TRBJ2-7|TRBV7-9|NA
CASSPSLDTRSYEQYF
TGTGCCAGCAGTCCTTCATTGGACACTAGATCCTACGAGCAGTACTTC
>TRBJ2-5|TRBV14|NA
CASSQAAAGPETQYF
TGTGCCAGCAGCCAAGCGGCGGCAGGGCCAGAGACCCAGTACTTC
>TRBJ1-2|TRBV4-3|NA
CASSQNEGGYYGYTF
TGCGCCAGCAGCCAAAACGAAGGGGGTTACTATGGCTACACCTTC
>TRBJ1-1|TRBV9|NA
CASSVDTGTEAFF
TGTGCCAGCAGCGTAGATACGGGGACTGAAGCTTTCTTT
>TRBJ2-5|TRBV2|TRBD2
CASSEALASGEETQYF
TGTGCCAGCAGTGAAGCGCTAGCTAGCGGGGAGGAGACCCAGTACTTC
>TRBJ2-7|TRBV6-5|NA
CASSYSGPLEQYF
TGTGCCAGCAGTTACTCCGGGCCCCTGGAGCAGTACTTC
>TRBJ2-3|TRBV7-9|NA
CASSLDTDTDTQYF
TGTGCCAGCAGCTTAGACACAGACACAGATACGCAGTATTTT
>TRBJ2-7|TRBV18|NA
CASSLDSPYEQYF
TGTGCCAGCTCACTAGACAGCCCCTACGAGCAGTACTTC
>TRBJ2-1|TRBV4-1|TRBD2
CASSRTPPLAGGPYEQFF
TGCGCCAGCAGCCGGACCCCTCCGTTAGCGGGAGGGCCATATGAGCAGTTCTTC
>TRBJ1-2|TRBV28|TRBD1
CASSWDSFTADGYTF
TGTGCCAGCAGTTGGGACAGCTTTACTGCGGATGGCTACACCTTC